The 3 T cell receptor beta chains below were found in one sample sequenced in a study of control samples from healthy donors and cancer patients. Profiled with immunoSEQ multiplex PCR; TCRdb holds only in-frame clones, not every one. In total, the table holds about 190,000 clones. The sample taken for sequencing was blood. The receptors derive from a woman aged 25 to 45 in good health.

This chain joins TRBV5-6 and TRBJ1-5; 9 positions match TRBD1. J lost 4 bases, V lost 4 bases, and 6 bases had no gene match. The CDR3 is 15 amino acids. Germline V gene sequence: CDR1 SGHDT, CDR2 YYEEEE. CDR3 bases: TGTGCCAGCAGCCGCCGGGGGACAGGGAATCAGCCCCAGCATTTT. It encodes CASSRRGTGNQPQHF.

This chain connects TRBV19 to TRBJ1-6, with D possibly TRBD1 on 5 matching bases. Germline CDR1 reads LNHDA; CDR2 reads SQIVND (reference sequence). Trimming stripped 7 bases from V and 5 bases from J, with 9 bases between. This CDR3 comprises 13 residues. CDR3 sequence reads: CASTDRDNSPLHF. The CDR3 nucleotides are TGTGCCAGTACTGACAGAGATAATTCACCCCTCCACTTT.

The gene calls are TRBV6-2 or TRBV6-3 and TRBJ2-5; perhaps TRBD2 as D (6 bases). Germline V lookup: CDR1 MNHEY, CDR2 SVGEGT. The germline V and J ends were trimmed by 6 bases and 2 bases, with 13 bases remaining between them. The CDR3 is made up of 14 amino acids. CDR3 amino acids: CASSRLGAQETQYF. CDR3 DNA: TGTGCCAGCAGCCGACTAGGGGCGCAAGAGACCCAGTACTTC.